By sample fraction, the clone carrying this TCR beta chain is large. As yet, its antigen is unknown. Per the germline V gene, CDR1 is MNHNS and CDR2 is SASEGT. The CDR3 length is 16 residues. Trimming took off 7 bases at V and 5 bases at J, with 23 bases between the two ends. The data stem from a study of immune heterogeneity within non-small cell lung tumors. Template input was genomic DNA from bulk tumor (600 ng per sample). Primary tumors were biopsied several times each, far apart, intraoperatively. Patients had untreated, newly diagnosed non-small cell lung cancer and underwent curative surgery. The TCR beta CDR3 region underwent multiplex PCR amplification with 32 V and 13 J primers. In TCRdb, the multiplex PCR reads were re-called with MiXCR into one record per CDR3 protein. Of under 2,500 distinct CDR3 sequences in the sample, around 22% were seen once. Notes on the study in general: Multiple tumor sites within a patient showed recurrence of identical dominant CDR3 beta clonotypes; site-unique high-frequency clones were present as well.

The rearrangement links TRBV6-1 to TRBJ1-2; D unclear. The sample consisted of lung tumor tissue. The sequence was obtained from a woman aged 45 to 65 with non-small cell lung cancer. CDR3 sequence (DNA): TGTGCCAGCATTAAATTCGTTAAGGACGCAACTTATGGCTACACCTTC. It encodes CASIKFVKDATYGYTF.